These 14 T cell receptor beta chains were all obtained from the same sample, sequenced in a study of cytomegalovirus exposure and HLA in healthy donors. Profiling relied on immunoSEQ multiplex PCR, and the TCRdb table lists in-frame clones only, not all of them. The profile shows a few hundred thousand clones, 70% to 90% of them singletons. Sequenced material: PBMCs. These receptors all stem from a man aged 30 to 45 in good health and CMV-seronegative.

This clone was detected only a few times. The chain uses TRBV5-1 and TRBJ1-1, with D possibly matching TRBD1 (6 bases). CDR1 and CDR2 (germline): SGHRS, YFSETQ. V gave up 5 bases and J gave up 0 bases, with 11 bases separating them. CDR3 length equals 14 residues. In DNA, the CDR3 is TGCGCCAGCAGGGTCGGGGACATGAACACTGAAGCTTTCTTT. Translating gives CASRVGDMNTEAFF.

Here the CDR3 DNA reads TGTGCCAGCAGCTTGGTTCAGGGGCCAGATACGCAGTATTTT. Translated: CASSLVQGPDTQYF. The V gene is TRBV5-4, the J gene TRBJ2-3, with a weak D call TRBD1 (6 bases). The CDR3 covers 14 residues. Germline lookup yields CDR1 SGHNT and CDR2 YYREEE (reference sequence). Trimming removed 0 bases from V and 4 bases from J, with 9 bases in between.

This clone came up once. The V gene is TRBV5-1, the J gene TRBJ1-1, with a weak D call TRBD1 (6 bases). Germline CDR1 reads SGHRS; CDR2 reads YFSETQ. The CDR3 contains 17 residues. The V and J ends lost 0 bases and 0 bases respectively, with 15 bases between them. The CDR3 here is CASSLGPPGALNTEAFF. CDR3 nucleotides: TGCGCCAGCAGCTTGGGGCCCCCAGGGGCATTGAACACTGAAGCTTTCTTT.

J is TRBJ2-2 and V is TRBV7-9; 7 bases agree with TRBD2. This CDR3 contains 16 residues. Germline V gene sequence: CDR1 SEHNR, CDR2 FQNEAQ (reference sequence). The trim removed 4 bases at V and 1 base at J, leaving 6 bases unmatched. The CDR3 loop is CASSSPLALNTGELFF. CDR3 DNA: TGTGCCAGCAGCTCCCCACTAGCGTTGAACACCGGGGAGCTGTTTTTT.

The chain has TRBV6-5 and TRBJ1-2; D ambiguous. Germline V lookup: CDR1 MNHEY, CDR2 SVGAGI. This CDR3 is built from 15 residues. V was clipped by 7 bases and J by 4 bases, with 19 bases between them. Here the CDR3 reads CASKIGGPLSYGYTF. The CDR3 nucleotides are TGTGCCAGCAAAATAGGAGGGCCTCTAAGCTATGGCTACACCTTC.

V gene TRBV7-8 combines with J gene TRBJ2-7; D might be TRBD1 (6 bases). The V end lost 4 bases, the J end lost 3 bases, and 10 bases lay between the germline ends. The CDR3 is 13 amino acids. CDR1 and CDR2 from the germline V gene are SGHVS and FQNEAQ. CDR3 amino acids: CASSYRGGYEQYF. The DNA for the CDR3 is TGTGCCAGCAGCTACCGAGGGGGCTACGAGCAGTACTTC.

CDR3 sequence: CASLGQSYEQYF. The CDR3 DNA is TGCGCCAGCCTAGGACAGAGCTACGAGCAGTACTTC. This rearrangement joins TRBV23-1 to TRBJ2-7, with D possibly TRBD1 on 6 matching bases. TRBV23-1 is filed as an ORF, its function uncertain. The CDR3 spans 12 residues. Trimming shortened V by 8 bases and J by 3 bases, and 11 bases separated the two germline ends.

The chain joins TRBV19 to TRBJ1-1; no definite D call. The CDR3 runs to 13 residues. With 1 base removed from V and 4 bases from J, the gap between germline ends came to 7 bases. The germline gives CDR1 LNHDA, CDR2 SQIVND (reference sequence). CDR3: CASSIAGSTEAFF. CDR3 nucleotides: TGTGCCAGTAGTATAGCCGGGAGCACTGAAGCTTTCTTT.

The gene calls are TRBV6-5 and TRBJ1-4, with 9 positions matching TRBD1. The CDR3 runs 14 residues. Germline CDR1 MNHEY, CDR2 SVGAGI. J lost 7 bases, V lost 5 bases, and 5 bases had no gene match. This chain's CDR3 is CASSRTGEGEKLFF. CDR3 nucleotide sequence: TGTGCCAGCAGTCGGACAGGGGAGGGTGAAAAACTGTTTTTT.

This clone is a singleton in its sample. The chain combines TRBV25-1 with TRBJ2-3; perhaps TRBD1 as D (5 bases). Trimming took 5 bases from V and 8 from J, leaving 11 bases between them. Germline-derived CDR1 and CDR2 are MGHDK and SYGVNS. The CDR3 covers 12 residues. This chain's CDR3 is CASSPDSSTQYF. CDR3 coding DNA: TGTGCCAGCAGTCCCGACAGTAGTACGCAGTATTTT.

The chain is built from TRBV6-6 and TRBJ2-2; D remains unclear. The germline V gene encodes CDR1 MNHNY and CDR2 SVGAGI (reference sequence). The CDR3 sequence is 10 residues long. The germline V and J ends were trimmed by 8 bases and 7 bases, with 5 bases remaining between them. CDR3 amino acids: CASGSGELFF. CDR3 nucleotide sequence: TGTGCCAGCGGTAGCGGGGAGCTGTTTTTT.

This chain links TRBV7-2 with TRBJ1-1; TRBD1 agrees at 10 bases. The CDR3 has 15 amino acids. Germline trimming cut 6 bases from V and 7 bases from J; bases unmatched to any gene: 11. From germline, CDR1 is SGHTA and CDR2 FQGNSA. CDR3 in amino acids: CASRTDPGTGVEAFF. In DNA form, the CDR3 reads TGTGCCAGCAGAACCGACCCCGGGACAGGGGTTGAAGCTTTCTTT.

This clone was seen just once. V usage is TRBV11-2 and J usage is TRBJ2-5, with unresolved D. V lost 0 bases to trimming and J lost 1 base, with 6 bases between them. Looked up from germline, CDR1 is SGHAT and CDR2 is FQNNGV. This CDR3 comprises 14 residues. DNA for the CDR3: TGTGCCAGCAGCTTAGATGCCAGCCAAGAGACCCAGTACTTC. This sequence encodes CASSLDASQETQYF. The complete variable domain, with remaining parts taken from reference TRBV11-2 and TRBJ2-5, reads EAGVAQSPRYKIIEKRQSVAFWCNPISGHATLYWYQQILGQGPKLLIQFQNNGVVDDSQLPKDRFSAERLKGVDSTLKIQPAKLEDSAVYLCASSLDASQETQYFGPGTRLLVL.

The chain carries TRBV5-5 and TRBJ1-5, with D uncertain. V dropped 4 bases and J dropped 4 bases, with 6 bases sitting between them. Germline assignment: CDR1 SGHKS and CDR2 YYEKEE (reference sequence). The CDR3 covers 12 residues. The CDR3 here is CASSILNQPQHF. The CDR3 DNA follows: TGTGCCAGCAGCATCTTAAATCAGCCCCAGCATTTT.